This T cell receptor (beta chain) was captured by sequencing in a study of T cells in Graves' hyperthyroidism and ophthalmopathy. Broader study findings: The authors' 13 V-J model separated ophthalmopathy from stable hyperthyroidism.

CDR1 is MNHEY and CDR2 is SMNVEV in the germline V gene (reference sequence). Losses at the gene ends were 3 bases for V and 4 bases for J; bases not matched to a gene: 1. The CDR3 is made up of 13 amino acids. For Graves' hyperthyroidism to be stable, ophthalmopathy could not progress within 18 months. For the diagnoses, clinical symptoms, serum thyroxine and TRAb, thyroid ultrasound and orbital computed tomography were used. This clonotype has only one observation. Its antigen is unidentified. A clone one base away is much larger, so this may be a read error. In this CDR3 the conserved last residue, phenylalanine or tryptophan, is missing, so a read error is likely. The source material, RNA transcripts, was used to amplify TCR beta CDR3 regions. TCR CDR3 regions were first amplified by RT-PCR with HTBI primers. TCRdb ran MiXCR on the multiplex PCR reads and lists one entry per CDR3 protein. This sample has about 420,000 distinct CDR3 sequences, with approximately 15% found just once.

This TCR derives from a woman aged 18-29 years with Graves' hyperthyroidism. The chain recombines TRBV27 with TRBJ1-2; 8 nucleotides match TRBD1. Sequencing used blood. The CDR3 protein is CASSFDRGYGYTS. In DNA form, the CDR3 reads TGTGCCAGCAGTTTTGACAGGGGCTATGGCTACACCTCC.